This T cell receptor (beta chain) was recorded in a study of Tregs in tolerant kidney transplant recipients. Study-wide points: This study did not directly address biological reproducibility. Tregs expanded with activated donor B cells seemed most donor-specific. The small number of patients limits these findings pending further validation.

Regarding this clone: The antigen remains undetermined.

Only in-frame clones appear in the TCRdb table, and some are missing; sequencing was by immunoSEQ multiplex PCR. The table lists about 120,000 clones, about 91% of them singletons. The ends were cut back, 8 bases at V and 10 bases at J, with 20 bases in the middle. This CDR3 has 14 residues. The germline gives CDR1 LNHDA, CDR2 SQIVND (reference sequence). CD4+CD25+CD127- Tregs, CD4+CD25- non-Tregs, CD4 and CD8 cells were sorted. This clonotype was obtained from a human donor in good health. The chain carries TRBV19 and TRBJ1-4, with a possible D match to TRBD1 (5 bases). The sample was CD4+ T cells from blood. The CDR3 reads CASRSRGALGKLFF. DNA of the CDR3: TGTGCCAGTCGGTCGAGAGGGGCCCTAGGAAAACTGTTTTTT.